This T cell receptor beta chain originates from a study of human T cells and chemical hapten exposure listed by TCRdb under 2021. Describing the broader study: For sensitization, 2% DPC in acetone was applied to a roughly 2 cm by roughly 2 cm area of upper inner arm skin. Weekly therapeutic DPC doses were additionally applied to the scalp of patients throughout the roughly 23-week study period. Patch testing was performed on the upper back with Finn chambers containing 0.01% DPC, and the patch tests were scored after 6 days according to International Contact Dermatitis Research Group standards. The patient cohort, mostly female, included alopecia areata with under or over 50% scalp involvement, alopecia totalis and alopecia universalis. The libraries were sequenced as a pool, and the TCR yield per sample differed mostly because of small variations in library volumes within the pool. This study followed changes in the peripheral blood TCR repertoire in vivo during primary and secondary sensitization of alopecia patients to the hapten diphenylcyclopropenone (DPC). Blood was sampled from patients pre-sensitization (week 0) and at 2, 6 and about 24 weeks after DPC sensitization. Blood for TCR sequencing was provided by twenty-nine alopecia patients at one to four time points (pre-sensitization, 2, 6 and 24 weeks). The study at large found these results: Repeated subsampling changed both the strength of the expansion versus patch-test correlation and the threshold at which that correlation became significant. Alopecia, a presumed autoimmune disease, was present in all patients, so the immune response of the patients might differ from that of healthy individuals. The number of PT1 expanded TCRs positively correlated with patch test score, significant at thresholds 8, 16 and 32 but not 4. Significantly more large CDR3 similarity clusters were formed by expanded TCRs than by pre-sensitization or healthy control sets, consistent with antigen-driven responses. The number of TCRs above 1 in 1000 frequency did not change with DPC sensitization; there was no evidence of global repertoire structure alterations.

The method was RACE. Data came from a NextSeq 500. During library preparation, unique molecular identifiers were attached to individual cDNA molecules so that TCRs could be counted quantitatively and reproducibly. Both TCR alpha and TCR beta chains were sequenced from each blood RNA sample. As for the authors' bioinformatics: The median number of TCRs per sample was some 100,000, ranging from about 20,000 to 700,000. The Decombinator software suite was used to annotate the V, J and CDR3 of the TCR reads. To make PS versus PT1 abundance plots, every sample was subsampled to the same number of TCRs (28,000). TCRs were defined as expanded if absent before sensitization and observed at least eight times at the 2-week time point. The raw public reads went through TCRdb reprocessing: fastp at Q25, MiXCR clone calling, in-frame beta chains kept. CDR3 protein duplicates are merged, each entry listing the most common genes and DNA. The V and J calls and clone size are TCRdb's, not the authors'. This sample comprises over 150,000 distinct CDR3 sequences, 25% to 35% of them detected only once. The leading ten clones occupy 2.1% of the sample.

Taken with the paper, the label for time point translates to: patch test 3, about 24 weeks after DPC sensitization. The sample's treatment or condition label, in plain terms: therapeutic diphenylcyclopropenone sensitization with weekly scalp DPC. Blood at each patch-test visit was drawn before the patch test was applied. Eligible patients were aged 18 to 70, diagnosed with alopecia, deemed suitable for DPC therapy, and excluded if pregnant. Total RNA was isolated from unfractionated whole blood collected in Tempus Blood RNA tubes. V loses 1 base, J loses 4 bases, and the germline ends lie 11 bases apart. There are 15 amino acids in the CDR3, from cysteine to phenylalanine inclusive. CDR3 DNA only is kept here, 45 bases in frame from base 1. As encoded in the germline V gene, CDR1 is SGHTA while CDR2 is FQGNSA. This clonotype was counted only a few times. The specificity of this receptor is unknown. Per-base quality was not reported, and no clone a single base away is much larger than it.

The sequence came from a woman aged 18-29 years with alopecia areata. Some clones in this sample may be carry-over from other donors' samples. The V gene is TRBV7-2 and the J gene is TRBJ1-3; a weak D assignment points to TRBD1 (5 bases agree). The sample in question was whole blood, obtained in connection with sensitization to the hapten diphenylcyclopropenone (DPC). The CDR3 has the sequence CASSLVAGSGNTIYF. The sequenced DNA: TGTGCCAGCAGCTTAGTAGCAGGGTCAGGAAACACCATATATTTT.